This T cell receptor beta chain originates from a study of shared clonotypes between healthy human individuals. Study-level background: A donor's plate count was three for CD4 naive and three for CD4 memory; CD8 naive had two and CD8 memory one.

CD45RO-negative, CCR7-selected cells formed the naive CD8 fraction, which excluded terminally differentiated effector memory CD45RA+ cells. The table came from immunoSEQ multiplex PCR; TCRdb's copy has only in-frame clones and leaves some out. The profile shows about 2.1 million clones, 85% to 95% of them singletons. From germline, CDR1 is SGHTA and CDR2 FQGNSA. Trimming took 3 bases from V and 5 from J, leaving 8 bases between them. This CDR3 has 12 amino acids. Concerning this clone itself: Its target is not known.

Broader study findings: On the whole, naive subsets had larger estimated richness than memory subsets had. The diversity represented, both genetic and in exposure history, was limited by few donors.

Sample: naive CD8+ T cells from PBMCs. This chain uses TRBV7-2 with TRBJ2-7; D gene uncertain. This receptor was obtained from a man aged 18 to 30 in good health. Some clones in this sample may be carry-over from other donors' samples. CDR3 in amino acids: CASSFPAHEQYF. In DNA form, the CDR3 reads TGTGCCAGCAGCTTCCCAGCCCACGAGCAGTACTTC. Looking up the rest from reference TRBV7-2 and TRBJ2-7 gives the full variable domain: GAGVSQSPSNKVTEKGKDVELRCDPISGHTALYWYRQSLGQGLEFLIYFQGNSAPDKSGLPSDRFSAERTGGSVSTLTIQRTQQEDSAVYLCASSFPAHEQYFGPGTRLTVT.